This T cell receptor beta chain was captured by sequencing in a study of blood T cell repertoires in COVID-19. As for the study in general: Italy, Spain and the United States were the sources of the convalescent and acute COVID-19 samples. From T cells, B-cell-depleted T cells, or PBMCs came the material, which was cDNA or gDNA.

The CDR3 is 19 amino acids. V shed 7 bases and J 0 bases; nucleotides not matched to a gene: 13. CDR1 and CDR2 (germline): LNHDA, SQIVND (reference sequence). In the source study's methods: The authors estimated nucleated cell counts from reference gene primer amplification. TCRdb's table, derived via immunoSEQ multiplex PCR, lists solely in-frame clones and lacks some. The V and J calls and clone size are taken from that table; D and trimming were inferred from the DNA. The sample shows 200,000 to 250,000 clones, 85% to 90% of them seen only once. This clonotype originated in a man aged 60 to 75 with acute or convalescent COVID-19. The V call is TRBV19, the J call TRBJ2-1; 12 bases agree with TRBD2. The source material was peripheral blood. CDR3 sequence reads: CASTSEAGLAGSSYNEQFF. The CDR3 DNA reads TGTGCCAGTACTTCTGAAGCGGGACTAGCGGGCAGCTCCTACAATGAGCAGTTCTTC.